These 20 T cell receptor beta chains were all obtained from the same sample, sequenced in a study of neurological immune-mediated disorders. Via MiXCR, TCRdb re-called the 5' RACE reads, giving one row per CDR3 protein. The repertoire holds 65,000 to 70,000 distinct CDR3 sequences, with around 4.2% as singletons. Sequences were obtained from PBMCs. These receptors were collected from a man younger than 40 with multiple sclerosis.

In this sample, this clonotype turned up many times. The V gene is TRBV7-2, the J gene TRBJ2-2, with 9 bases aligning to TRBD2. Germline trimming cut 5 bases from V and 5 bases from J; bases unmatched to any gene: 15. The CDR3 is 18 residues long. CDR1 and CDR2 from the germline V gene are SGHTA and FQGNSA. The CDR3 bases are TGTGCCAGCAGCCTTCGCTTAGCGGGGGCCTCGCGGACCGGGGAGCTGTTTTTT. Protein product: CASSLRLAGASRTGELFF.

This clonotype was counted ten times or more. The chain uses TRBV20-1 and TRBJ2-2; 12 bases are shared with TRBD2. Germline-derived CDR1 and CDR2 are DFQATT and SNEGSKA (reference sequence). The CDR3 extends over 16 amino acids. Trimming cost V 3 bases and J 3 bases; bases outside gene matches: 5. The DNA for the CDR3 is TGCAGTGCTAGCTCTAGCGGGGGGGCCGACACCGGGGAGCTGTTTTTT. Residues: CSASSSGGADTGELFF.

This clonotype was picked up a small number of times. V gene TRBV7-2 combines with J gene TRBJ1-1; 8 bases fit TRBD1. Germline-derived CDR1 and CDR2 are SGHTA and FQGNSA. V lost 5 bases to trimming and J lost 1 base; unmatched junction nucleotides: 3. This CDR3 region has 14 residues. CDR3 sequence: CASSAGQGNTEAFF. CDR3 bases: TGTGCCAGCAGCGCCGGACAGGGGAACACTGAAGCTTTCTTT.

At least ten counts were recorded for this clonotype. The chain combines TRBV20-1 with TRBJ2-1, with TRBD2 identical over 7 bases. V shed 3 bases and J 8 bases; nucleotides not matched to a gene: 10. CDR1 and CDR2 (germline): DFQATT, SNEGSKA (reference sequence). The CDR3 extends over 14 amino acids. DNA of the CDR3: TGCAGTGCTAGTTCGGCTAGCGGATCCCATGAGCAGTTCTTC. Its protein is CSASSASGSHEQFF.

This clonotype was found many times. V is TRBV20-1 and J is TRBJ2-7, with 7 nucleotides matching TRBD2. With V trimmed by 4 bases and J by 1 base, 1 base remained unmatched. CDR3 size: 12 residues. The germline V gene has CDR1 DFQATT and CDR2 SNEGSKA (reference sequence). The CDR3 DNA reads TGCAGTGCTAAGCGGGGTTCCTACGAGCAGTACTTC. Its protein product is CSAKRGSYEQYF.

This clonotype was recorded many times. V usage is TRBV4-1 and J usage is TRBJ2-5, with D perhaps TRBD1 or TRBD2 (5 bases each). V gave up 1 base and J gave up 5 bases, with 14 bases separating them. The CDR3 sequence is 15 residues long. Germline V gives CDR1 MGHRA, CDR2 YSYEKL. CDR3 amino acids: CASSQVFGGEETQYF. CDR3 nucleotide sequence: TGCGCCAGCAGCCAAGTATTTGGGGGAGAGGAGACCCAGTACTTC.

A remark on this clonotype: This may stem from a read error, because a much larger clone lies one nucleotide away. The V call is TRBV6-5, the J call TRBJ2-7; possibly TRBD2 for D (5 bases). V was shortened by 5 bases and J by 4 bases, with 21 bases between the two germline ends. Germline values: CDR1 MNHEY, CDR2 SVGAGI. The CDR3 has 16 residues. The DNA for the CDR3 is TGTGCCAGCAGTCTTACAGTGGAAATGACGGGATACGAGCAGTACTTC. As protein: CASSLTVEMTGYEQYF.

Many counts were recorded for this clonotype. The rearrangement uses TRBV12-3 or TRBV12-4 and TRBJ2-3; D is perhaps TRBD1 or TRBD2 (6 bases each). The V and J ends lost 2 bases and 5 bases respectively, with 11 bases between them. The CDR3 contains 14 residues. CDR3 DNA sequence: TGTGCCAGCAGTTTATCCGGGGGCGGAGATACGCAGTATTTT. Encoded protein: CASSLSGGGDTQYF.

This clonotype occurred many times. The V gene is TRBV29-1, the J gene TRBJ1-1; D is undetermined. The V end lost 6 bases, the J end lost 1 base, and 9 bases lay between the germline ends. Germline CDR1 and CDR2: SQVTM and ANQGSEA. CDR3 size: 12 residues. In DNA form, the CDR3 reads TGCAGCGTCCCGAGCCCGAACACTGAAGCTTTCTTT. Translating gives CSVPSPNTEAFF.

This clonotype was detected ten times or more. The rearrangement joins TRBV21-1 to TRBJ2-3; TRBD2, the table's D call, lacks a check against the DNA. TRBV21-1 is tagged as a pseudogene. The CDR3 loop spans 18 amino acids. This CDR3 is CASSKGLAGGPSTDTQYF. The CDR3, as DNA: TGTGCCAGCAGCAAAGGCCTAGCGGGGGGACCTTCCACAGATACGCAGTATTTT.

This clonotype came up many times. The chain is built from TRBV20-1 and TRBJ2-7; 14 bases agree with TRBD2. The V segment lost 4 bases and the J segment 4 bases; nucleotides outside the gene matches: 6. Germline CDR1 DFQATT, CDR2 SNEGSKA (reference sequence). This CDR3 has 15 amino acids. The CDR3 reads CSATTGLAGGYEQYF. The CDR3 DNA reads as TGCAGTGCTACTACTGGACTAGCGGGGGGATACGAGCAGTACTTC.

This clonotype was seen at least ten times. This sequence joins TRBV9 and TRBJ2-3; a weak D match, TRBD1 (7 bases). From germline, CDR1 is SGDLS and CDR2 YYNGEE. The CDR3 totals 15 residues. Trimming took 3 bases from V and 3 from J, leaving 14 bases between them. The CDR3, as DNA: TGTGCCAGCAGCGCGGAGGGCAGGGGGACAGATACGCAGTATTTT. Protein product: CASSAEGRGTDTQYF.

CDR3 DNA: TGCAGTGGGGCTGGCGAGACCCAGTACTTC. It encodes CSGAGETQYF. This chain connects TRBV20-1 to TRBJ2-5; no reliable D call. This CDR3 contains 10 residues. The germline V gene encodes CDR1 DFQATT and CDR2 SNEGSKA (reference sequence). V was pared by 7 bases and J by 5 bases, with 8 bases between.

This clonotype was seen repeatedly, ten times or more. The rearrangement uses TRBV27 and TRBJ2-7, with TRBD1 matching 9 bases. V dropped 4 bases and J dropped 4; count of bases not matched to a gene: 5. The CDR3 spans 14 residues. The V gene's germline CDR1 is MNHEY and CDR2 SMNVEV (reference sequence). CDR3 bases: TGTGCCAGCAGTTACCGACAGGGGGTTTACGAGCAGTACTTC. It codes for CASSYRQGVYEQYF.

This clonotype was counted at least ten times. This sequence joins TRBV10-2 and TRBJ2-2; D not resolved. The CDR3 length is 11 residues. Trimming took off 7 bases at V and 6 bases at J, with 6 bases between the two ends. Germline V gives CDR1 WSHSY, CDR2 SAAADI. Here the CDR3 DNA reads TGCGCCAGCACTTACGCCGGGGAGCTGTTTTTT. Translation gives CASTYAGELFF.

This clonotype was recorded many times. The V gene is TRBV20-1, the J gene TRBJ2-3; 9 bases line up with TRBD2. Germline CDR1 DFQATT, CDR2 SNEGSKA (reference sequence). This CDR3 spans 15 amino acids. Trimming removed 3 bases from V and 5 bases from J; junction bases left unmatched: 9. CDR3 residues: CSASGGGGAGDTQYF. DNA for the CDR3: TGCAGTGCTAGTGGGGGCGGGGGGGCTGGAGATACGCAGTATTTT.

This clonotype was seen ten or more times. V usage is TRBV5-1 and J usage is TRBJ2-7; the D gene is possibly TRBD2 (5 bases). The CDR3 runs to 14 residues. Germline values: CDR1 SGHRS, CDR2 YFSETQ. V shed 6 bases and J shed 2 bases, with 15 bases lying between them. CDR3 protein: CASNTGRGTYEQYF. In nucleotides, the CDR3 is TGCGCCAGCAACACGGGAAGAGGCACCTACGAGCAGTACTTC.

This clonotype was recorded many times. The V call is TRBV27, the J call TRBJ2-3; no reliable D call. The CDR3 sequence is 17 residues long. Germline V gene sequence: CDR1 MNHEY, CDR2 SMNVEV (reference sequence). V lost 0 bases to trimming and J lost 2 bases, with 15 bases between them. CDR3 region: CASSLSKSVLNTDTQYF. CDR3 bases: TGTGCCAGCAGTTTATCGAAGAGCGTCTTGAACACAGATACGCAGTATTTT.

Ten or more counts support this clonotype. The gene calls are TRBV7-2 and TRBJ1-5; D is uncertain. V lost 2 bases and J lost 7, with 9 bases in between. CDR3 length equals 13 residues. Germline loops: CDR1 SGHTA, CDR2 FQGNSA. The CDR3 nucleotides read TGTGCCAGCAGCTTATCGGTGGGCCAGCCCCAGCATTTT. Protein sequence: CASSLSVGQPQHF.

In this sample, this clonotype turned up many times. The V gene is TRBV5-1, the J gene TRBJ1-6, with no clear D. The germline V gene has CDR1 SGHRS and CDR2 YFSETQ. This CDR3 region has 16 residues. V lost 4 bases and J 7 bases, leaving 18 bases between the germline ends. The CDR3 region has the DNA TGCGCCAGCAGCACGGGAGGCAGCCACTCAAATTCACCCCTCCACTTT. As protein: CASSTGGSHSNSPLHF.